The present entry profiles one T cell receptor beta chain with its context. This sample was taken from a study of T-cell reconstitution after alpha-beta-depleted transplantation in children. Construction of the TCRbeta library involved unique molecular identifiers. TCRdb re-called the PCR reads through MiXCR, storing one row per CDR3 protein. The sample has about 610,000 distinct CDR3 sequences, 10% seen once. Between the trimmed V and J ends, which lost 6 bases and 7 bases, there was a span of 15 bases. The CDR3 totals 13 residues. Sequences were derived from PBMCs from the stem cell graft donor, sampled from the stem cell graft. This receptor was obtained from a human donor who donated a stem cell graft to a child with acute myeloid leukemia. The chain has TRBV12-3 or TRBV12-4 and TRBJ1-2; D might be TRBD1 (6 bases). The CDR3 reads CASSIREGGGYTF. CDR3 in DNA: TGTGCCAGCAGCATTAGGGAAGGGGGTGGCTACACCTTC.